This note documents a single TCR beta chain sequence. Its antigen remains unidentified. This sample was included in a study of T cell responses to AZD1222 COVID-19 vaccine. Study observations and caveats: Vaccine-associated CD4 TCRs ranged over spike, dominating at 160-218 and 743-854. White British donors predominated, females outnumbered males, and clonal diversity was possibly underestimated. Vaccination with two AZD1222 doses was followed by a rise in Spike-specific TCR breadth and depth.

Germline V gene sequence: CDR1 SGHAT, CDR2 FQNNGV. V dropped 5 bases and J dropped 5; count of bases not matched to a gene: 4. The CDR3 sequence is 13 residues long. Clones were read by immunoSEQ multiplex PCR, and TCRdb kept only the in-frame ones, dropping some. The table has 150,000 or so clones, 89% seen once. The J gene is TRBJ2-7, the V gene TRBV11-2; 9 nucleotides line up with TRBD2. Source: peripheral blood, taken on day 0 of AZD1222 vaccination. This receptor was obtained from an adult in good health. CDR3 nucleotide sequence: TGTGCCAGCAGCCCGGGACTAGCTAACGAGCAGTACTTC. Residues: CASSPGLANEQYF.